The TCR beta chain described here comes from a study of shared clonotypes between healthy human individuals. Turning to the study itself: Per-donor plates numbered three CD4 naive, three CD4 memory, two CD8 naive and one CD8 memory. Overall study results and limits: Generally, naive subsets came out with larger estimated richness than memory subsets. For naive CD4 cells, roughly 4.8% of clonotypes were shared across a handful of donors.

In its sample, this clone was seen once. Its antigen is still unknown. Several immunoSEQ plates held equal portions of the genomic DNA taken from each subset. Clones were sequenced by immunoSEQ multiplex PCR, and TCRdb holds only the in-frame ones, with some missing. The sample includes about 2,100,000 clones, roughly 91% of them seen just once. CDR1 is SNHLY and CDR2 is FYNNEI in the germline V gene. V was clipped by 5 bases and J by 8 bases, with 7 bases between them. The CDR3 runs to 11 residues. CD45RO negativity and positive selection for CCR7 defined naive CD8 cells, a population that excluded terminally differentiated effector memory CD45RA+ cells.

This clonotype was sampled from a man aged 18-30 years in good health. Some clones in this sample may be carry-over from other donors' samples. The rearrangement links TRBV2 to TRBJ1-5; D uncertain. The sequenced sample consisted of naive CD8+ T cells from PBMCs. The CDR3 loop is CASSSEEPQHF. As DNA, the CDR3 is TGTGCCAGCAGTTCCGAGGAGCCCCAGCATTTT.